The following is a T cell receptor beta chain sequence with its context. V lost 4 bases and J lost 7, with 14 bases in between. This CDR3 spans 14 amino acids. CDR1 and CDR2 (germline): SGHRS, YFSETQ. The age range of participants was about 18 to 100 years, with residence in some 25 US areas. Cohort allocation depended upon clinical history that participants reported. This entry belongs to a study of blood T cell repertoires in COVID-19. As handled by the study authors: Reference gene primer amplification gave estimated nucleated cell counts. TCRdb's copy holds only in-frame clones and misses some; the assay was immunoSEQ multiplex PCR. V and J calls and clone size are given by that table; D and trimming were obtained from the DNA. Seen here are about 400,000 clones, approximately 88% observed once, and the top ten hold 2% to 2.5%.

The clonotype originates from a woman aged 40-49 years with acute COVID-19. V and J are TRBV5-1 and TRBJ1-4; weak D call: TRBD1 (6 bases). The sample was PBMCs or T cells enriched from blood (not recorded which). The CDR3 reads CASSPGATTEKLFF. In nucleotides, the CDR3 is TGCGCCAGCAGCCCAGGGGCGACGACTGAAAAACTGTTTTTT.